This T cell receptor (beta chain) was found in a study of T cells in Graves' hyperthyroidism and ophthalmopathy. Study as a whole: Peripheral blood draws took place at initial diagnosis, ahead of any treatment.

PBMCs came from 8.5 to 10 ml fresh peripheral blood. What was amplified from RNA transcripts were TCR beta CDR3 regions. The primer set for the first-round RT-PCR of the TCR CDR3 was HTBI. TCRdb reanalysed the multiplex PCR reads using MiXCR and keeps one entry per CDR3 protein. The table has roughly 630,000 distinct CDR3 sequences, around 16% seen once. The sample holds a few counts of this clonotype. Per the germline V gene, CDR1 is LNHNV and CDR2 is YYDKDF (reference sequence). The CDR3 is 16 amino acids. Deletions cut 0 bases from V and 2 bases from J, with 11 bases between. The sequence derives from a woman aged 30 to 39 with Graves' hyperthyroidism. The sequencing sample was made of blood. The chain links TRBV15 to TRBJ2-1; tentative D call: TRBD2 (6 bases). CDR3 bases: TGTGCCACCAGCAGAGATCCGGGAGCGCCCTACAATGAGCAGTTCTTC. The encoded protein is CATSRDPGAPYNEQFF.